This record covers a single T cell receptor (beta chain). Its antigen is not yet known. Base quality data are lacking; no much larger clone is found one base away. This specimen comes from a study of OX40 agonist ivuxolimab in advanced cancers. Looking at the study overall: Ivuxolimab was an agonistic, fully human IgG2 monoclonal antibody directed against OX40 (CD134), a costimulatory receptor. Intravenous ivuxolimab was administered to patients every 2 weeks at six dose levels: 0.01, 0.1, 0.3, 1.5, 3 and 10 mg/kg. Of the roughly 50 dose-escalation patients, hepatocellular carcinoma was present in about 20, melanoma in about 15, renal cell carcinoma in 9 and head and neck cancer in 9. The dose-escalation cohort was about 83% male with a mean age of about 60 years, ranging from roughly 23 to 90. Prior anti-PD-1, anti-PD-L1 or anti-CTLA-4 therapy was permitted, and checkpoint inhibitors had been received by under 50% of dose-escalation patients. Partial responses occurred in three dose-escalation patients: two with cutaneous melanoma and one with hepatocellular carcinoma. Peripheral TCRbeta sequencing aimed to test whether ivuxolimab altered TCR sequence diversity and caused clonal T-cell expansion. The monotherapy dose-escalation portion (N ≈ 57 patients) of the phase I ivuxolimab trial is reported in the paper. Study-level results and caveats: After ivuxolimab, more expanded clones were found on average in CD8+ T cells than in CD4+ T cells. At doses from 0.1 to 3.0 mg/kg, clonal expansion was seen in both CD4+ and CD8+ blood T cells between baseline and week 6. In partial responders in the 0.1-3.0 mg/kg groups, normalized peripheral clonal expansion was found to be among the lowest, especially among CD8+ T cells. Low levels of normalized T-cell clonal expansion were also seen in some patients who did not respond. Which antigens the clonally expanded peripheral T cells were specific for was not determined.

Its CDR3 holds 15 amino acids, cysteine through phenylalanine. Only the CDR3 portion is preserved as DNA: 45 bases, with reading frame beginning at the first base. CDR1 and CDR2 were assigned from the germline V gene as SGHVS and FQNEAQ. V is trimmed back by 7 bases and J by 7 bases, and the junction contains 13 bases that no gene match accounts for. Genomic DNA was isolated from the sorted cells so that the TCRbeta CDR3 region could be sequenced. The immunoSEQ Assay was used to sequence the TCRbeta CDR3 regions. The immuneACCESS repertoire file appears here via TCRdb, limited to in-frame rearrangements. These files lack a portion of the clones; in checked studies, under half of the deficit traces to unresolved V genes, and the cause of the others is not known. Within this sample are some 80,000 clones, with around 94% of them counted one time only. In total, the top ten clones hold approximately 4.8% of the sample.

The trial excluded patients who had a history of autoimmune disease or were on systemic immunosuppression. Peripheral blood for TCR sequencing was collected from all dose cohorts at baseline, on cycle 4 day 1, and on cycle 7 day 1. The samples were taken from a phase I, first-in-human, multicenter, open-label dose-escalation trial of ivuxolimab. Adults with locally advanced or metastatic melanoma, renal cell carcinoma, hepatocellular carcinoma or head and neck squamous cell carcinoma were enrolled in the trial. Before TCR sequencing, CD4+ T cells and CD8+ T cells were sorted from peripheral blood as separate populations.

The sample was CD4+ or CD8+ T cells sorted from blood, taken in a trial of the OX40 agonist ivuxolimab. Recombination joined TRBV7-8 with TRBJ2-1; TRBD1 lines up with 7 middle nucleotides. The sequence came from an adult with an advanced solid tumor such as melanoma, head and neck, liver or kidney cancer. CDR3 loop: CASTSQRGRLNEQFF. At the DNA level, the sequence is TGTGCCAGCACCTCCCAAAGGGGGCGCTTGAATGAGCAGTTCTTC.